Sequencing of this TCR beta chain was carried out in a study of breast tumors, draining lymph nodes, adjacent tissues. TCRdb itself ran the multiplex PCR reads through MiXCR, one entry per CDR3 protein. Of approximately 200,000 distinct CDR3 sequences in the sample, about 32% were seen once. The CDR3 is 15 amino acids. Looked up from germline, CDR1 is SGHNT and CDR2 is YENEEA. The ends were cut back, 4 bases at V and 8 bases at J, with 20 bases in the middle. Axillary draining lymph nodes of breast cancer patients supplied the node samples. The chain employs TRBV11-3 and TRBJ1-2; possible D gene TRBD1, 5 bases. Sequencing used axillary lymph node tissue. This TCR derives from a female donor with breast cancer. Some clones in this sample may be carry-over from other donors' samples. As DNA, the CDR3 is TGTGCCAGCAGCTACGTGATAGCGGGGCGTGGAGGCTACACCTTC. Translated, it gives CASSYVIAGRGGYTF.